This is a list of T cell receptor beta chains from one sample in a study of blood T cell repertoires in COVID-19. This table comes from immunoSEQ multiplex PCR, and its TCRdb copy is limited to in-frame clones, with some not included. The sample consists of a few hundred thousand clones, 87% of them appearing once. Sequenced: peripheral blood. These TCRs come from a woman in her forties or fifties who had recovered from COVID-19. CDR3s include the opening cysteine and the closing phenylalanine or tryptophan. The D gene is left open where the match is weak. Clone size is not always given. Where it is, it says once, few, many or a class for expanded clones.

NA,13,NA,TRBV6-5,TRBJ1-1,CASRGASYTEAFF,TGTGCCAGCAGAGGGGCCTCTTACACTGAAGCTTTCTTT
NA,15,TRBD2,TRBV14,TRBJ2-5,CASSWVAGVLETQYF,TGTGCCAGCAGTTGGGTAGCGGGAGTCTTGGAGACCCAGTACTTC
NA,15,TRBD2,TRBV28,TRBJ2-1,CASRPSGRPGNEQFF,TGTGCCAGCAGACCGAGCGGGAGGCCGGGGAATGAGCAGTTCTTC
NA,14,TRBD1,TRBV28,TRBJ1-4,CASSEQGVNEKLFF,TGTGCCAGCAGCGAGCAGGGGGTTAATGAAAAACTGTTTTTT
NA,13,NA,TRBV13,TRBJ2-7,CASSSPGSYEQYF,TGTGCCAGCAGCTCCCCGGGTTCCTACGAGCAGTACTTC
NA,16,TRBD1,TRBV19,TRBJ2-7,CASRGPGQGRVYEQYF,TGTGCCAGTCGAGGCCCGGGACAGGGAAGGGTCTACGAGCAGTACTTC
NA,15,TRBD1,TRBV10-2,TRBJ2-1,CASIPSGQGNNEQFF,TGCGCCAGCATTCCCTCGGGACAGGGGAACAATGAGCAGTTCTTC
NA,14,TRBD1,TRBV5-1,TRBJ2-7,CASSSTGSSYEQYF,TGCGCCAGCAGCTCGACAGGGAGCTCCTACGAGCAGTACTTC
NA,15,NA,TRBV2,TRBJ1-1,CASSADTNRVVTAFF,TGTGCCAGCAGTGCCGATACTAACAGGGTAGTTACAGCTTTCTTT
once,14,TRBD1,TRBV9,TRBJ1-5,CASRGGQGRQPQHF,TGTGCCAGCAGGGGGGGACAGGGACGCCAGCCCCAGCATTTT
NA,14,TRBD1,TRBV7-2,TRBJ1-2,CASTQGQGAGGYTF,TGTGCCAGCACACAGGGACAGGGGGCCGGAGGCTACACCTTC
NA,15,NA,TRBV7-8,TRBJ1-4,CASSPTGRTNEKLFF,TGTGCCAGCAGCCCAACCGGTCGGACAAATGAAAAACTGTTTTTT
NA,16,TRBD1,TRBV15,TRBJ1-5,CATSRDPGQGFQPQHF,TGTGCCACCAGCAGAGATCCGGGACAGGGGTTTCAGCCCCAGCATTTT
NA,13,TRBD1,TRBV4-2,TRBJ1-4,CASSRDRNEKLFF,TGTGCCAGCAGCCGGGACAGAAATGAAAAACTGTTTTTT
NA,13,NA,TRBV7-3,TRBJ2-2,CASKGKNTGELFF,TGTGCCAGCAAGGGGAAAAACACCGGGGAGCTGTTTTTT
NA,15,TRBD1,TRBV9,TRBJ2-7,CASSAGTGGAYEQYF,TGTGCCAGCAGCGCCGGGACAGGGGGGGCCTACGAGCAGTACTTC
NA,14,TRBD2,TRBV4-1,TRBJ2-1,CASSQGLAGDEQFF,TGCGCCAGCAGCCAAGGCCTAGCGGGGGATGAGCAGTTCTTC
NA,17,NA,TRBV5-8,TRBJ1-4,CASSSGQQLQEDEKLFF,TGTGCCAGCAGCTCTGGACAGCAACTTCAGGAGGATGAAAAACTGTTTTTT
NA,17,TRBD1,TRBV5-6,TRBJ2-2,CASSPLQGQGYTGELFF,TGTGCCAGCAGCCCCTTGCAGGGACAGGGTTATACCGGGGAGCTGTTTTTT
NA,14,TRBD2,TRBV6-4,TRBJ2-1,CASSRLAGGHEQFF,TGTGCCAGCAGCCGACTAGCGGGGGGGCATGAGCAGTTCTTC
NA,14,NA,TRBV2,TRBJ1-5,CASRHDSSNQPQHF,TGTGCCAGCAGGCACGACAGTAGCAATCAGCCCCAGCATTTT
few,16,TRBD2,TRBV6-2/TRBV6-3,TRBJ2-2,CASSKTSGGNTGELFF,TGTGCCAGCAGCAAAACTAGCGGGGGGAACACCGGGGAGCTGTTTTTT
once,13,NA,TRBV29-1,TRBJ2-5,CSVGGRLGETQYF,TGCAGCGTGGGGGGGCGGCTTGGGGAGACCCAGTACTTC
NA,14,NA,TRBV7-9,TRBJ1-1,CASSQRNWNTEAFF,TGTGCCAGCAGCCAAAGAAACTGGAACACTGAAGCTTTCTTT
NA,13,TRBD2,TRBV28,TRBJ2-7,CASSFRLAGEQYF,TGTGCCAGCAGTTTCCGGCTAGCGGGCGAGCAGTACTTC
NA,15,NA,TRBV7-2,TRBJ2-5,CASSLVSGPQETQYF,TGTGCCAGCAGCTTAGTATCAGGGCCCCAAGAGACCCAGTACTTC
NA,19,NA,TRBV9,TRBJ2-3,CASSAPGVQVGASTDTQYF,TGTGCCAGCAGCGCCCCCGGCGTGCAGGTGGGGGCTAGCACAGATACGCAGTATTTT
NA,16,TRBD1,TRBV7-2,TRBJ2-1,CASSSPGGSSYNEQFF,TGTGCCAGCAGCTCCCCAGGGGGAAGCTCCTACAATGAGCAGTTCTTC
NA,14,TRBD2,TRBV29-1,TRBJ2-1,CSVKGRLADNEQFF,TGCAGCGTTAAGGGGAGGCTAGCGGACAATGAGCAGTTCTTC
NA,13,NA,TRBV5-4,TRBJ1-4,CASSSEGNEKLFF,TGTGCCAGCAGCTCTGAGGGAAATGAAAAACTGTTTTTT
NA,14,NA,TRBV9,TRBJ1-4,CASSVQSTNEKLFF,TGTGCCAGCAGCGTACAGTCAACTAATGAAAAACTGTTTTTT
once,13,NA,TRBV19,TRBJ1-5,CASVAGEHQPQHF,TGTGCCAGTGTGGCAGGGGAGCATCAGCCCCAGCATTTT
NA,15,NA,TRBV9,TRBJ1-6,CASSVTTGNYSPLHF,TGTGCCAGCAGCGTAACGACAGGAAACTATTCACCCCTCCACTTT
NA,15,NA,TRBV27,TRBJ1-5,CASSLSPGENQPQHF,TGTGCCAGCAGTTTATCCCCAGGGGAGAATCAGCCCCAGCATTTT
NA,13,NA,TRBV6-6,TRBJ2-3,CASSSPGTDTQYF,TGTGCCAGCAGTTCACCAGGAACAGATACGCAGTATTTT